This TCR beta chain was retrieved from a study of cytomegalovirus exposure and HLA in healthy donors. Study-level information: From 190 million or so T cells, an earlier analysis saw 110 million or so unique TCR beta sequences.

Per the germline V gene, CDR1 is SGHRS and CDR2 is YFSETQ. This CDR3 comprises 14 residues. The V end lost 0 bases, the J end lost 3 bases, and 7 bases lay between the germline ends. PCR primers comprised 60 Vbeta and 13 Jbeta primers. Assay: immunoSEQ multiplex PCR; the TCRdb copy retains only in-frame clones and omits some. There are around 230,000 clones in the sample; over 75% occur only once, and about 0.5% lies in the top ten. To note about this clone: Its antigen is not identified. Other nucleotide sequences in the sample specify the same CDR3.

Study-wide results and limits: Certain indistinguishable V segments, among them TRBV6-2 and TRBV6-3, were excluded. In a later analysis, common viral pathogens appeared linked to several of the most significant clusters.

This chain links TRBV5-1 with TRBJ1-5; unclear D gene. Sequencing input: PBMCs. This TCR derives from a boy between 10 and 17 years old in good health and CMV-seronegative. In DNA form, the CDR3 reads TGCGCCAGCAGCTTGGGTACAGTCAATCAGCCCCAGCATTTT. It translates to CASSLGTVNQPQHF.